This T cell receptor beta chain stems from a study of PD-1 blockade in classical Hodgkin lymphoma. Notes on the study in general: By cycle point C4D1, TCR diversity had risen significantly in CD4+ cells (but not CD8+ cells).

About this clone itself: Its matching antigen is unknown.

There was relapse after autologous stem cell transplantation in every patient, and there was variation in brentuximab vedotin exposure. Assay: immunoSEQ multiplex PCR; the TCRdb copy retains only in-frame clones and omits some. The sample has tens of thousands of clones, about 78% seen once. Germline lookup yields CDR1 SGHDN and CDR2 FVKESK. The trim removed 4 bases at V and 4 bases at J, leaving 0 bases unmatched. This CDR3 spans 15 amino acids. The chain combines TRBV14 with TRBJ2-1, with 14 bases aligning to TRBD2. The sequence was obtained from a human donor with classical Hodgkin lymphoma. The sample consisted of peripheral blood mononuclear cells (PBMCs), taken before the second cycle of nivolumab. CDR3 DNA sequence: TGTGCCAGCAGCCGGACTAGCGGGGGGTACAATGAGCAGTTCTTC. Protein: CASSRTSGGYNEQFF.